At least ten counts were recorded for the clone carrying this T cell receptor beta chain. The antigen is undetermined. The length of the CDR3 is 14 residues. Deletions cut 6 bases from V and 0 bases from J, with 11 bases between. Germline V gene lookup returns CDR1 SNHLY and CDR2 FYNNEI. Documented time point: persistent/refractory GD, antithyroid drugs over 5 years with positive TRAb. PBMCs provided the RNA from which the TCR library was made. American Thyroid Association guidelines were used to diagnose Graves' disease. Xi'an, China, was home to the endocrinology department that provided patients. An approximately 9-milliliter sample of peripheral blood was drawn into EDTA tubes. This sample was included in a study of regulatory T cells in long-lasting Graves disease. Study observations and caveats: Limited samples may have lowered accuracy.

Arm-PCR of CDR3 regions and iRepertoire HTBI primers were used to build TCR beta libraries. Via MiXCR, TCRdb re-called the multiplex PCR reads, giving one row per CDR3 protein. Among 500,000 to 700,000 distinct CDR3 sequences, 25% to 35% were seen once, and the ten largest hold under 55%. The gene calls are TRBV2 and TRBJ1-1, with D possibly matching TRBD1 (6 bases). This material consisted of peripheral blood mononuclear cells (PBMCs), taken when the disease was refractory, from a patient treated with antithyroid drugs. The sequence derives from a female donor with Graves disease. The CDR3 here is CASRGRGMNTEAFF. CDR3 nucleotides: TGTGCCAGCAGGGGTAGGGGGATGAACACTGAAGCTTTCTTT. The full variable domain, its missing parts supplied by reference TRBV2 and TRBJ1-1, is EPEVTQTPSHQVTQMGQEVILRCVPISNHLYFYWYRQILGQKVEFLVSFYNNEISEKSEIFDDQFSVERPDGSNFTLKIRSTKLEDSAMYFCASRGRGMNTEAFFGQGTRLTVV.